This T cell receptor beta chain was profiled in a study of blood T cell repertoires in COVID-19. CDR1 is SGHTA and CDR2 is FQGTGA in the germline V gene. This CDR3 has 16 residues. The J segment lost 6 bases and the V segment lost 5 bases, leaving 15 bases of the junction unmatched. Data came from immunoSEQ multiplex PCR; TCRdb stores just in-frame clones and leaves some out. The sample has around 81,000 clones; roughly 82% are singletons. This receptor was identified in a human donor in a cohort sampled during active COVID-19. V gene TRBV7-3 combines with J gene TRBJ2-7, with 8 bases identical to TRBD1. The sample taken for sequencing was peripheral blood. The CDR3 DNA sequence: TGTGCCAGCAGCCTCCTCCCCGCAGGGGGCTCAGCCGAGCAGTACTTC. It yields the protein CASSLLPAGGSAEQYF.